Each of the 9 T cell receptor beta chains below was sequenced from the same sample in a study of blood T cell repertoires in COVID-19. The method was immunoSEQ multiplex PCR; TCRdb's version includes in-frame clones alone and lacks a portion of them. Of under 450,000 clones in the sample, approximately 88% were seen once. The sample taken for sequencing was peripheral blood. The source of these receptors is a woman aged 45-59 years with COVID-19, enrolled during active disease.

This clone was counted a few times. The chain links TRBV18 to TRBJ2-7; TRBD2 matches at 9 bases. Germline CDR1 is KGHSH and CDR2 is LQKENI. Unmatched junction bases numbered 8, after V lost 5 bases and J lost 0 bases. The CDR3 spans 16 residues. The CDR3 here is CASSSRSSGDSYEQYF. The CDR3 DNA follows: TGTGCCAGCTCATCAAGGTCTAGCGGGGACTCCTACGAGCAGTACTTC.

The rearrangement joins TRBV11-2 to TRBJ2-2; D unresolved. The germline V and J ends were trimmed by 4 bases and 5 bases, with 8 bases remaining between them. Germline values: CDR1 SGHAT, CDR2 FQNNGV. The CDR3 extends over 13 amino acids. In DNA, the CDR3 is TGTGCCAGCAGCTCCCACCTAACCGGGGAGCTGTTTTTT. Amino acids: CASSSHLTGELFF.

The chain uses TRBV25-1 and TRBJ1-5; 8 bases match TRBD1. In germline, CDR1 is MGHDK, CDR2 SYGVNS. Trimming removed 2 bases from V and 2 bases from J; junction bases left unmatched: 2. The CDR3 totals 15 residues. The CDR3 nucleotides are TGTGCCAGCAGTGAACAGGGGGCCGGCAATCAGCCCCAGCATTTT. Encoded protein: CASSEQGAGNQPQHF. The variable domain in full, completed from reference TRBV25-1 and TRBJ1-5, reads EADIYQTPRYLVIGTGKKITLECSQTMGHDKMYWYQQDPGMELHLIHYSYGVNSTEKGDLSSESTVSRIRTEHFPLTLESARPSHTSQYLCASSEQGAGNQPQHFGDGTRLSIL.

The chain uses TRBV5-1 and TRBJ1-2, with 9 bases aligning to TRBD1. CDR1 is SGHRS and CDR2 is YFSETQ in the germline V gene. With 4 bases clipped from V and 8 bases from J, the junction kept 6 bases outside the gene matches. This CDR3 region has 13 residues. CDR3 DNA: TGCGCCAGCAGCGCGGACAGGGGCAAGGGCTACACCTTC. This translates into CASSADRGKGYTF.

V and J are TRBV11-3 and TRBJ2-1; 9 nucleotides match TRBD2. CDR1 is SGHNT and CDR2 is YENEEA in the germline V gene. V gave up 3 bases and J gave up 5 bases; unmatched junction bases: 5. This CDR3 region has 15 residues. Written as DNA, the CDR3 is TGTGCCAGCAGCTTTGCGGGGGGGACCCACAATGAGCAGTTCTTC. Residues: CASSFAGGTHNEQFF.

The table lists this clone with a count of one. This sequence joins TRBV30 and TRBJ2-7; a weak D match, TRBD2 (6 bases). This CDR3 is 12 amino acids long. Germline V gene sequence: CDR1 GTSNPN, CDR2 SVGIG (reference sequence). V was cut by 2 bases and J by 5 bases, with 10 bases left in between. The CDR3 DNA reads as TGTGCCTGGAGTATTGGCGGGGACGAGCAGTACTTC. Translating it yields CAWSIGGDEQYF.

This sequence joins TRBV12-3 or TRBV12-4 and TRBJ2-5, with a tentative D call TRBD1 (6 bases). Between the trimmed V and J ends, which lost 4 bases and 8 bases, there was a span of 8 bases. This CDR3 has 11 residues. CDR3 amino acids: CASSSRGTQYF. Written as DNA, the CDR3 is TGTGCCAGCAGTTCCAGGGGCACCCAGTACTTC.

The chain has TRBV5-1 and TRBJ1-2; 10 bases are a match to TRBD1. This CDR3 has 15 residues. Germline V gene sequence: CDR1 SGHRS, CDR2 YFSETQ. Trimming at V came to 4 bases and at J to 4 bases, leaving 7 bases not matched to a gene. CDR3 nucleotide sequence: TGCGCCAGCAGCCAATGGACAGGGGGGAGCTATGGCTACACCTTC. Amino acid sequence: CASSQWTGGSYGYTF.

This clone has only one observation. This sequence joins TRBV30 and TRBJ2-7, with 14 bases lining up with TRBD2. The CDR3 sequence is 15 residues long. J gave up 4 bases and V 3 bases, and 5 bases lay outside the gene matches. Per germline, CDR1 GTSNPN and CDR2 SVGIG (reference sequence). CDR3 DNA sequence: TGTGCCTGGAGGACTAGCGGGGGGGCATCATACGAGCAGTACTTC. Its protein is CAWRTSGGASYEQYF.